These 12 T cell receptor beta chains share one sample of origin, sequenced in a study of blood T cell repertoires in COVID-19. Profiling relied on immunoSEQ multiplex PCR, and the TCRdb table lists in-frame clones only, not all of them. In the table there are around 260,000 clones, 75% to 90% of which are singletons. Sequences were obtained from peripheral blood. The source of these receptors is a man between 25 and 39 years old with acute or convalescent COVID-19.

The CDR3 is CASRPQTDFIGAFF. In DNA, the CDR3 is TGTGCCAGTAGGCCCCAAACGGACTTTATCGGAGCTTTCTTT. The rearrangement joins TRBV19 to TRBJ1-1; D remains unclear. V was cut by 6 bases and J by 10 bases, with 21 bases left in between. The CDR3 has 14 residues. CDR1 and CDR2 from the germline V gene are LNHDA and SQIVND (reference sequence).

This clone was seen only a few times. The rearrangement joins TRBV6-6 to TRBJ2-1, with D perhaps matching TRBD1 (6 bases). CDR1 and CDR2 from the germline V gene are MNHNY and SVGAGI (reference sequence). V lost 6 bases and J lost 1, with 7 bases in between. This CDR3 is 13 amino acids long. CDR3 sequence reads: CASRGGSYNEQFF. The CDR3 DNA follows: TGTGCCAGCAGAGGGGGATCCTACAATGAGCAGTTCTTC.

V gene TRBV3-1 (or the pseudogene TRBV3-2) combines with J gene TRBJ2-5, with a tentative D call TRBD1 (5 bases). The germline gives CDR1 LGHDT, CDR2 YNNKEL (reference sequence). The CDR3 extends over 13 amino acids. Trimming removed 4 bases at V and 4 bases at J, with 10 bases between. Here the CDR3 DNA reads TGTGCCAGCAGCCTTAGACAGTCAGAGACCCAGTACTTC. This translates into CASSLRQSETQYF.

The J gene is TRBJ1-5, the V gene TRBV6-5; perhaps TRBD1 as D (5 bases). Trimming cost V 7 bases and J 5 bases, with 15 bases left between them. The CDR3 covers 14 residues. Germline V gene data show CDR1 as MNHEY and CDR2 as SVGAGI. The CDR3, as DNA: TGTGCCAGCATCGGAGGGGCGGGGGATCAGCCCCAGCATTTT. It codes for CASIGGAGDQPQHF.

This chain connects TRBV27 to TRBJ2-3; perhaps TRBD1 as D (5 bases). V lost 1 base to trimming and J lost 4 bases, with 15 bases between them. Per germline, CDR1 MNHEY and CDR2 SMNVEV (reference sequence). The CDR3 consists of 16 residues. CDR3 DNA sequence: TGTGCCAGCAGTTTATGGCAGGGTGGTTTTCCAGATACGCAGTATTTT. It is translated as CASSLWQGGFPDTQYF.

This rearrangement joins TRBV6-4 to TRBJ2-2, with a weak D call TRBD2 (5 bases). The germline CDR1 and CDR2 sequences are MRHNA and SNTAGT. CDR3 length: 15 amino acids. With 4 bases removed from V and 6 bases from J, the gap between germline ends came to 15 bases. The DNA for the CDR3 is TGTGCCAGCAGTGCCACCACTAGTGGCTCCGGGGAGCTGTTTTTT. Translated, it gives CASSATTSGSGELFF.

The chain recombines TRBV28 with TRBJ2-5; tentative D call: TRBD2 (5 bases). The CDR3 has 13 residues. V lost 7 bases, J lost 3 bases, and 12 bases lay in between. Germline V gene sequence: CDR1 MDHEN, CDR2 SYDVKM. The CDR3 DNA sequence: TGTGCCAGCATCCACCTCGGGGAAGAGACCCAGTACTTC. Translating it yields CASIHLGEETQYF.

The rearrangement joins TRBV5-4 to TRBJ2-7; a possible D gene is TRBD2 (7 bases). The CDR3 is made up of 15 amino acids. The germline gives CDR1 SGHNT, CDR2 YYREEE (reference sequence). The V and J ends lost 2 bases and 4 bases respectively, with 16 bases between them. The CDR3 DNA reads as TGTGCCAGCAGCTTTGAGGGGGGGGAAGATTACGAGCAGTACTTC. Protein: CASSFEGGEDYEQYF.

The V call is TRBV7-9, the J call TRBJ1-4; D is unresolved. Germline V gene data show CDR1 as SEHNR and CDR2 as FQNEAQ (reference sequence). This CDR3 is 14 amino acids long. V lost 2 bases and J 8 bases, leaving 12 bases between the germline ends. In DNA form, the CDR3 reads TGTGCCAGCAGCTTAAGCGGGATCGTAGAAAAACTGTTTTTT. Translating it yields CASSLSGIVEKLFF.

J is TRBJ2-7 and V is TRBV2; 7 bases are a match to TRBD2. V shed 6 bases, J shed 3 bases, and the junction held 2 bases outside the gene matches. The germline V gene encodes CDR1 SNHLY and CDR2 FYNNEI. The CDR3 runs to 12 residues. CDR3 DNA sequence: TGTGCCAGCAGGGGGACTATCTACGAGCAGTACTTC. Protein: CASRGTIYEQYF.

The rearrangement joins TRBV6-5 to TRBJ2-3; TRBD2 matches at 10 bases. Looked up from germline, CDR1 is MNHEY and CDR2 is SVGAGI. This CDR3 has 14 amino acids. Losses at the gene ends were 6 bases for V and 4 bases for J; bases not matched to a gene: 4. The CDR3 DNA reads TGTGCCAGCAGAGCGGGGGGGTATGCAGATACGCAGTATTTT. Encoded protein: CASRAGGYADTQYF.

The genes are TRBV5-1 and TRBJ1-6, with unresolved D. The CDR3 loop spans 13 amino acids. Germline assignment: CDR1 SGHRS and CDR2 YFSETQ. V lost 0 bases, J lost 8 bases, and 6 bases lay in between. The DNA of the CDR3 is TGCGCCAGCAGCTTGGCCGAGGATTCACCCCTCCACTTT. Translation: CASSLAEDSPLHF.